This paragraph reports one TCR beta chain. Its matching antigen is unknown. The data were taken from a study of cytomegalovirus exposure and HLA in healthy donors. The CDR3 is made up of 15 amino acids. The V gene end was trimmed by 0 bases and the J gene end by 4 bases; junction bases not matched to a gene: 5. The germline V gene has CDR1 SGHRS and CDR2 YFSETQ. Study results and caveats: Sequencing likely caused a cluster of highly shared sequence variants. Analysis was performed later, and it showed HLA-associated TCR beta chains to be more clonally expanded than equally common others. A later analysis linked a missense variant in DCLRE1C to the trimming of TCR beta V and J genes.

Vbeta (60) and Jbeta (13) primers were used in the PCR. This table comes from immunoSEQ multiplex PCR, and its TCRdb copy is limited to in-frame clones, with some not included. The data contain more than 90,000 clones, roughly 79% of them singletons. Though nominally healthy at sampling, donors likely had unrecorded immune exposures. This receptor was taken from a woman aged 40 to 50 in good health and CMV-seronegative. V is TRBV5-1 and J is TRBJ2-7; 9 nucleotides agree with TRBD2. Sequencing was carried out using PBMCs. The CDR3 here is CASSLGLAGIYEQYF. The CDR3 DNA reads TGCGCCAGCAGCTTGGGTCTAGCGGGGATATACGAGCAGTACTTC.